This T cell receptor beta chain came from a study of CD8 T cells in ankylosing spondylitis. Study-wide points: Eight highly homologous variants formed a TCR beta motif that appeared characteristic of ankylosing spondylitis blood.

CDR1 DFQATT and CDR2 SNEGSKA come from the germline V gene (reference sequence). Trimming took 0 bases from V and 0 from J, leaving 4 bases between them. This CDR3 has 13 residues. One entry per CDR3 protein results from TCRdb running MiXCR on the 5' RACE reads. The sample contains roughly 120,000 distinct CDR3 sequences, 6% to 8.5% of which appear only once. This clonotype was counted ten times or more. Its matching antigen is unknown. Material for sequencing was blood, either unsorted or a sorted T cell fraction (not recorded which). This receptor was taken from a male donor with ankylosing spondylitis or in good health (not recorded which). J is TRBJ2-3 and V is TRBV20-1; no reliable D call. CDR3 in amino acids: CSARDTSTDTQYF. In nucleotides, the CDR3 is TGCAGTGCTAGAGATACCAGCACAGATACGCAGTATTTT.